The sequence of this TCR beta chain was determined in a study of T cells in localized non-small cell lung cancer. Broader study findings: Median approximately 50 top-100 tumor clones were shared with paired adjacent lung.

Trimming took 0 bases from V and 4 from J, leaving 10 bases between them. Germline lookup yields CDR1 LGHNA and CDR2 YSLEER. The CDR3 extends over 15 amino acids. Comment on this clone: Its antigen is not known.

Profiled with immunoSEQ multiplex PCR; TCRdb holds only in-frame clones, not every one. This table has about 26,000 clones, 80% to 95% appearing once. Sample: peripheral blood, taken before any cancer treatment. The genes are TRBV4-3 and TRBJ2-1; D ambiguous. The TCR was taken from a female donor over 55 with stage II squamous cell lung carcinoma. CDR3 coding DNA: TGCGCCAGCAGCCAAGACTCGATTCGGTACAATGAGCAGTTCTTC. Residues: CASSQDSIRYNEQFF.